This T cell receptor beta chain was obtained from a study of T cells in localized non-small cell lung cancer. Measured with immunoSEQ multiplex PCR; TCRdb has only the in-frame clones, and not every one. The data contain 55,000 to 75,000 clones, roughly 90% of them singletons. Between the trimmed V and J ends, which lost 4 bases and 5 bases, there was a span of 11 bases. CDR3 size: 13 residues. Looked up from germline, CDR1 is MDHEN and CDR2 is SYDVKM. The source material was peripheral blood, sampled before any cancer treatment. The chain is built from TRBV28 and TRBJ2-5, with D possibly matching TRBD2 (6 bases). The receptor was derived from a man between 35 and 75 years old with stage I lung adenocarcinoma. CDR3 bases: TGTGCCAGCAGTTCGGGAGCGCCGGAGACCCAGTACTTC. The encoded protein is CASSSGAPETQYF.